Below, 19 T cell receptor beta chains from the same sample are listed, as sequenced in a study of identical twins. MiXCR, run by TCRdb on the 5' RACE reads, gives a single entry per CDR3 protein. Altogether about 700,000 distinct CDR3 sequences are present, approximately 6% being singletons, with the ten largest covering about 1.8%. The sequenced sample was naive T cells sorted from blood. These receptors all come from a man between 18 and 35 years old in good health.

Ten or more counts support this clonotype. The chain combines TRBV7-2 with TRBJ2-5; TRBD2 aligns across 10 bases. V shed 1 base, J shed 3 bases, and the junction held 2 bases outside the gene matches. CDR3 length equals 15 residues. Germline V gene data show CDR1 as SGHTA and CDR2 as FQGNSA. CDR3 DNA: TGTGCCAGCAGCTTAGTAACTAGCGGGAAAGAGACCCAGTACTTC. Amino acid sequence: CASSLVTSGKETQYF.

This clonotype was counted many times. This rearrangement joins TRBV4-3 to TRBJ1-1, with no clear D. Trimming shortened V by 0 bases and J by 7 bases, and 9 bases separated the two germline ends. This CDR3 has 13 residues. Germline V gene data show CDR1 as LGHNA and CDR2 as YSLEER. In nucleotides, the CDR3 is TGCGCCAGCAGCCAAGATCTCACGTTTGAAGCTTTCTTT. This translates into CASSQDLTFEAFF.

Many counts were recorded for this clonotype. The rearrangement uses TRBV5-1 and TRBJ2-1; TRBD2 matches at 10 bases. Germline V CDR1 and CDR2: SGHRS, YFSETQ. Unmatched junction bases numbered 8, after V lost 5 bases and J lost 6 bases. The CDR3 spans 15 residues. The CDR3 coding sequence is TGCGCCAGCAGGGTAGCGGGAGGAAGAGTCAATGAGCAGTTCTTC. Amino acids: CASRVAGGRVNEQFF.

V usage is TRBV4-1 and J usage is TRBJ2-7, with 11 positions matching TRBD2. The V gene end was trimmed by 0 bases and the J gene end by 5 bases; junction bases not matched to a gene: 12. In germline, CDR1 is MGHRA, CDR2 YSYEKL. This CDR3 is 18 amino acids long. The CDR3 reads CASSQDVGAGLAANEQYF. For the CDR3, the DNA is TGCGCCAGCAGCCAAGATGTTGGCGCGGGACTAGCGGCGAACGAGCAGTACTTC.

This chain joins TRBV2 and TRBJ2-4, with D tentatively TRBD1 (5 bases). Germline V CDR1 and CDR2: SNHLY, FYNNEI. V was pared by 6 bases and J by 0 bases, with 9 bases between. CDR3 size: 14 residues. The CDR3 region is CASRQEVAKNIQYF. The CDR3 DNA reads TGTGCCAGCAGACAGGAAGTAGCCAAAAACATTCAGTACTTC.

The sample holds many counts of this clonotype. V is TRBV6-6 and J is TRBJ2-2; D is unresolved. V was cut by 11 bases and J by 3 bases, with 13 bases left in between. Germline CDR1 is MNHNY and CDR2 is SVGAGI (reference sequence). This CDR3 has 13 amino acids. The DNA for the CDR3 is TGTGCCTGCCACTGGGTCGACACCGGGGAGCTGTTTTTT. Translation: CACHWVDTGELFF.

A few counts support this clonotype. The chain recombines TRBV7-8 with TRBJ2-7, with 8 bases matching TRBD1. Germline values: CDR1 SGHVS, CDR2 FQNEAQ. The CDR3 consists of 15 residues. V was clipped by 3 bases and J by 7 bases; unmatched bases: 11. This chain's CDR3 is CASSFPMAGGSEQYF. The CDR3 region has the DNA TGTGCCAGCAGCTTCCCCATGGCAGGGGGCAGTGAGCAGTACTTC.

The V gene is TRBV5-1, the J gene TRBJ2-1; 11 nucleotides align to TRBD2. The CDR3 length is 17 residues. CDR1 SGHRS and CDR2 YFSETQ come from the germline V gene. With 3 bases clipped from V and 6 bases from J, the junction kept 11 bases outside the gene matches. The CDR3 DNA reads as TGCGCCAGCAGCTCCGATGTGACTAGCGGGATGCGCAATGAGCAGTTCTTC. Its protein is CASSSDVTSGMRNEQFF.

The rearrangement uses TRBV5-1 and TRBJ2-1, with D unresolved. The CDR3 sequence is 15 residues long. Per germline, CDR1 SGHRS and CDR2 YFSETQ. With 4 bases removed from V and 6 bases from J, the gap between germline ends came to 17 bases. CDR3 bases: TGCGCCAGCAGCACGAGACCGACTCGAACCAATGAGCAGTTCTTC. Its protein product is CASSTRPTRTNEQFF.

The rearrangement uses TRBV9 and TRBJ2-3; D not resolved. The CDR3 is 15 residues long. V lost 2 bases and J 1 base, leaving 11 bases between the germline ends. Germline V gene lookup returns CDR1 SGDLS and CDR2 YYNGEE. The CDR3 DNA reads TGTGCCAGCAGCGTTGACCTCAAGGGCACAGATACGCAGTATTTT. Translated: CASSVDLKGTDTQYF.

This clonotype was seen many times. The gene calls are TRBV12-3 or TRBV12-4 and TRBJ2-6; either TRBD1 or TRBD2 may fit D (5 bases each). CDR3 size: 15 residues. V was trimmed by 4 bases and J by 0 bases, leaving 7 bases between them. CDR3 in amino acids: CASSSGASGANVLTF. The CDR3 DNA sequence: TGTGCCAGCAGTTCCGGGGCCTCTGGGGCCAACGTCCTGACTTTC.

This clonotype has a count of ten or more. The rearrangement links TRBV12-3 or TRBV12-4 to TRBJ1-1, with D maybe TRBD1 (5 bases). This CDR3 spans 12 amino acids. V was pared by 4 bases and J by 7 bases, with 10 bases between. The CDR3 DNA reads TGTGCCAGCAGTTCTTGGGACCGTGAAGCTTTCTTT. This sequence encodes CASSSWDREAFF.

In its sample, this clonotype was seen many times. The V gene is TRBV6-5, the J gene TRBJ2-5; no firm D call. The V end was cut by 4 bases, the J end by 4 bases, with 10 bases between. Germline CDR1 is MNHEY and CDR2 is SVGAGI. This CDR3 spans 13 amino acids. The chain's CDR3 is CASSSLVRETQYF. CDR3 bases: TGTGCCAGCAGTTCCCTGGTTAGAGAGACCCAGTACTTC.

At least ten counts were recorded for this clonotype. V gene TRBV4-2 combines with J gene TRBJ1-5; tentative D call: TRBD1 (6 bases). V lost 0 bases and J lost 5, with 14 bases in between. The CDR3 is 16 residues long. Per the germline V gene, CDR1 is LGHNA and CDR2 is YNFKEQ. This CDR3 is CASSQDRGAWDQPQHF. Here the CDR3 DNA reads TGTGCCAGCAGCCAAGATAGGGGGGCATGGGATCAGCCCCAGCATTTT.

This rearrangement joins TRBV5-1 to TRBJ2-1; 10 nucleotides line up with TRBD2. Per germline, CDR1 SGHRS and CDR2 YFSETQ. V lost 4 bases and J lost 8; bases outside the gene matches: 12. The CDR3 length is 16 residues. Written as DNA, the CDR3 is TGCGCCAGCAGCCGAGGGACTAGCGCCCGGGTAGATGAGCAGTTCTTC. Amino acid sequence: CASSRGTSARVDEQFF.

This clonotype was seen repeatedly, ten times or more. The chain links TRBV12-3 or TRBV12-4 to TRBJ1-4, with D perhaps TRBD1 (6 bases). V shed 5 bases and J shed 8 bases, with 18 bases lying between them. The CDR3 has 15 amino acids. The CDR3 nucleotides read TGTGCCAGCAGTCCGACGGAGCCAAGGGGGGAAAAACTGTTTTTT. It codes for CASSPTEPRGEKLFF.

Comments on this clonotype: This may be a read error, as it is one base from a much larger clone. As DNA, the CDR3 is TGTGCCAGCAGTTTGAGACTGGGCTGGGCAGATACGCAGTATTTT. Translating gives CASSLRLGWADTQYF. The rearrangement uses TRBV12-3 or TRBV12-4 and TRBJ2-3, with unresolved D. V lost 3 bases, J lost 4 bases, and 14 bases lay in between. CDR3 length: 15 amino acids.

This clonotype was seen at least ten times. The rearrangement uses TRBV6-2 or TRBV6-3 and TRBJ2-6; D call uncertain. Germline CDR1 and CDR2: MNHEY and SVGEGT. V was pared by 0 bases and J by 2 bases, with 5 bases between. The CDR3 contains 15 residues. In nucleotides, the CDR3 is TGTGCCAGCAGTTACTCTCGGGCTGGGGCCAACGTCCTGACTTTC. Protein: CASSYSRAGANVLTF.

The chain is built from TRBV12-3 or TRBV12-4 and TRBJ2-5; D not resolved. Between the trimmed V and J ends, which lost 1 base and 2 bases, there was a span of 8 bases. This CDR3 comprises 14 residues. CDR3 DNA sequence: TGTGCCAGCAGTTTAGATCCGGTACAAGAGACCCAGTACTTC. It translates to CASSLDPVQETQYF.